The sample holds a few counts of the clone carrying this T cell receptor (beta chain). These data come from a study of blood T cells in healthy people across ages. The V end lost 0 bases, the J end lost 3 bases, and 21 bases lay between the germline ends. This CDR3 has 18 amino acids. Germline CDR1 SGHRS, CDR2 YFSETQ. Then a second PCR, running about 7 to 11 cycles, was carried out with a sample-barcoded 5' primer and a J-beta primer mix. TCRdb re-called the 5' RACE reads through MiXCR, storing one row per CDR3 protein. The sample lists 760,000 or so distinct CDR3 sequences, just under 25% occurring once. These same data were also listed under a study on T cells of mothers and their children.

Sequenced sample: blood. The chain links TRBV5-1 to TRBJ1-1; a possible D gene is TRBD1 (6 bases). The clonotype was recovered from a boy aged 10-17 years in good health. CDR3 sequence reads: CASSLDPLFRDTYTEAFF. CDR3 sequence (DNA): TGCGCCAGCAGCTTGGATCCACTCTTCCGGGACACCTACACTGAAGCTTTCTTT.